This T cell receptor beta chain came from a study of vaccination and CD4 T cells after COVID-19. A note on this clonotype: Its antigen is still unknown.

The treatment is: approximately 9-day PBMC culture with coronavirus spike peptide pools or control peptides (ViraFEST assay). Germline lookup yields CDR1 SGHTA and CDR2 FQGNSA. V gave up 0 bases and J gave up 2 bases, with 7 bases separating them. CDR3 length: 14 residues. With the Oncomine TCR Beta short-read assay, DNA from cultured CD4+ T cells was sequenced. TCRdb ran MiXCR on the PCR reads and lists one entry per CDR3 protein. The sample contains 18,000 or so distinct CDR3 sequences, 25% to 30% of which appear only once. Findings and limits, study-wide: Apart from involving relatively few convalescent patients, the work omitted early post-infection timepoints.

The source is a human donor with COVID-19. Specimen: cultured CD4+ T cells from blood. This chain uses TRBV7-2 with TRBJ1-2; D is unclear. This chain's CDR3 is CASSLAQRNYGYTF. The CDR3 DNA sequence: TGTGCCAGCAGCTTAGCGCAGAGAAACTATGGCTACACCTTC.